This T cell receptor (beta chain) was sequenced for a study of blood T cells in healthy people across ages (dated by TCRdb to between 2014 and 2017). Regarding the research as a whole: In model experiments, template switching captured roughly one uniquely barcoded TCR beta cDNA molecule for every two T cells. Age-related changes in TCR beta repertoire diversity were measured in the study by deep sequencing normalized with unique cDNA molecular identifiers. Donors of different ages were randomly distributed across sequencing lanes to avoid experimental bias. For two donors (one aged 18 to 29 and one aged 80 or older), the study analyzed two additional independent replicas of 1 million unique cDNA reads from the same blood draw. Four age groups were formed from the donors: young (average approximately 15 years), middle-aged (approximately 39), aged (roughly 58) and long-lived (less than 85). Results and caveats for the whole study, not just this receptor: Observed TCR beta diversity per million T cells fell roughly linearly with age, and a significant reduction was already apparent by age roughly 40. Observed TCR beta diversity correlated strongly with the percentage of naive T cells measured by flow cytometry. The long-lived group showed more naive CD4+ T cells, fewer expanded clones and increased TCR diversity than the aged group, suggesting age selection. Because profiling used bulk unsorted PBMCs, naive and antigen-experienced compartments could not be compared conclusively. Because the CMV infection status of the donors was unknown, age-related changes in expanded clonotypes may potentially have been confounded. Estimates of total diversity from one million sequenced T cells were regarded as lower bounds and underestimates.

The protocol used for the library was 5' RACE. Sequenced on an Illumina HiSeq 2500. A second PCR of about 7 to 12 cycles was run with a J-beta primer mix and a sample-barcoded 5' primer. Each TCR beta cDNA molecule received a unique molecular identifier from a template-switch 5' adaptor carrying 12 random nucleotides. At least 3 million CDR3-containing paired-end reads were obtained from each sample. All of the RNA was converted into first-strand cDNA using the Mint cDNA synthesis kit, with a TRBC-specific oligonucleotide serving as the primer. All cDNA was treated with uracil-DNA glycosylase and then went through a first 18-cycle PCR with the universal primers M1SS and BC2_uni_R. In the paper's pipeline: Each sample was normalized by randomly selecting 1 million high-quality reads, each carrying a distinct molecular identifier. Instead of being binned into consensus sequences, reads that shared molecular identifiers were thrown out. MiTCR, run with a Q25 quality threshold and the strictest error-elimination algorithm, handled CDR3 identification, clonotype clustering and error correction. A nonparametric unseen species model using Euler transformation provided a lower-bound estimate of total TCR beta diversity. TCRdb reran the public reads through fastp at Q25 and MiXCR, keeping productive beta chains. All rows with the same CDR3 protein become a single entry with the most common DNA and genes. The V and J calls reflect TCRdb's pipeline rather than the authors' work. The sample contains a few hundred thousand distinct CDR3 sequences, about 49% of them found a single time. Around 53% of the sample is taken by the ten largest.

There are 16 amino acids in the CDR3, from cysteine to phenylalanine inclusive. The retained sequence is limited to the CDR3, 48 bases, with the frame set at the first base. The germline V gene sets CDR1 to LGHNA and CDR2 to YSLEER. Trimming leaves V shorter by 4 bases and J shorter by 2 bases, with the junction holding 4 bases beyond the gene matches. Systemically healthy Caucasian individuals from Russia, some 40 in total and aged about 6 to 95 years, were included as donors. Roughly 10 milliliters of peripheral blood were drawn from each donor into EDTA-treated Vacutainer tubes. Ficoll-Paque density-gradient centrifugation was used to isolate PBMCs, with at least 6 million per sample. Trizol reagent was used to extract total RNA from PBMCs, with at least 6 micrograms per sample. The percentages of naive CD45RAhigh/CD27high T cells were determined by flow cytometry on a PBMC aliquot from every donor.

There are a few counts of this clonotype. The antigen it binds to is not known. No much larger clonotype is one base removed from it; base qualities were not supplied. The receptor was isolated from a man between 60 and 75 years old in good health. Sequencing used blood. The rearranged segments are TRBV4-3 and TRBJ2-7, and 14 bases in between align with TRBD2. The DNA sequence is TGCGCCAGCAGCCTAGGGACTAGCGGGAGTGCCTACGAGCAGTACTTC. Translated, it gives CASSLGTSGSAYEQYF.